This paragraph covers one T cell receptor beta chain sequence. This sample is drawn from a study of T cell changes during pregnancy in multiple sclerosis. Germline CDR1 and CDR2: ENHRY and SYGVKD. This CDR3 is 14 amino acids long. Trimming removed 6 bases from V and 6 bases from J, with 15 bases in between. Clones were read by immunoSEQ multiplex PCR, and TCRdb kept only the in-frame ones, dropping some. The sample includes some 38,000 clones, approximately 90% of them seen just once. The chain joins TRBV10-3 to TRBJ2-1; TRBD2 is a possible D gene (6 bases). The TCR sequence derives from a female donor in good health, enrolled as a control in a pregnancy study. The sequencing here drew on CD4+ T cells from peripheral blood mononuclear cells, taken in the third trimester of pregnancy. In DNA form, the CDR3 reads TGTGCCATCAGCGTAGACTGGAGGGGCAATGAGCAGTTCTTC. Its translation: CAISVDWRGNEQFF.